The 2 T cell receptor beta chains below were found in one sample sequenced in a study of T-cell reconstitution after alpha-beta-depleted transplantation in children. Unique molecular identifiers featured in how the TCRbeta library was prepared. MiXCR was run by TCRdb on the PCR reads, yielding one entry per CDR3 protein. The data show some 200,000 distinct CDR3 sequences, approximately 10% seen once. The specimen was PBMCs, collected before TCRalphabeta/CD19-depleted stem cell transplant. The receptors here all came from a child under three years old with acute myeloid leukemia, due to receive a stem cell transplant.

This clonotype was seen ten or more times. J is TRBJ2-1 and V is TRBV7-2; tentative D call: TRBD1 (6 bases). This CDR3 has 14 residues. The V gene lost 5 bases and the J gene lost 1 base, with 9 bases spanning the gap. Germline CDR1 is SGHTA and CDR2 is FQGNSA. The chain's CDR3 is CASSLDRSYNEQFF. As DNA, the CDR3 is TGTGCCAGCAGCCTTGACAGGTCCTACAATGAGCAGTTCTTC.

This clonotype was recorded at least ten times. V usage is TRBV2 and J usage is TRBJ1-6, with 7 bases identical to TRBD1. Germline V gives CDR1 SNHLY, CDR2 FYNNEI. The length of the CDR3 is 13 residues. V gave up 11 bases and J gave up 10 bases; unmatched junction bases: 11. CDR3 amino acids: CAGADRVRSPLHF. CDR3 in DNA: TGTGCCGGAGCAGACAGGGTTCGGTCACCCCTCCACTTT.